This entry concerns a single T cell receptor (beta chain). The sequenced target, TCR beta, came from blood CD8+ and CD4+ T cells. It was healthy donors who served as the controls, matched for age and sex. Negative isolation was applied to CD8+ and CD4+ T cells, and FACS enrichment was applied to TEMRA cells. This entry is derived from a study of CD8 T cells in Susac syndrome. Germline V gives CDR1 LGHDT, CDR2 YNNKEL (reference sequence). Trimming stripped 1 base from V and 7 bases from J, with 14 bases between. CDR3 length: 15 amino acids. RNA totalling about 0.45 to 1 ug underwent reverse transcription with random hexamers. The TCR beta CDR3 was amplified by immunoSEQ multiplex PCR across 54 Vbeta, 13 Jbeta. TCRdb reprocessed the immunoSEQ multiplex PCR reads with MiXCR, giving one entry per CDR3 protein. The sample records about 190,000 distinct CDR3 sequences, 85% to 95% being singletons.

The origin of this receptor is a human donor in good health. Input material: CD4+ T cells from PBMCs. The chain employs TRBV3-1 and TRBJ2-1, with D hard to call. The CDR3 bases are TGTGCCAGCAGCCAAGGGGTGCGAGATGGGAATGAGCAGTTCTTC. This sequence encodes CASSQGVRDGNEQFF.